This T cell receptor beta chain appears in the sequencing data of a study of cytomegalovirus exposure and HLA in healthy donors. Study-level findings and limits: Confirmation was obtained in vitro that three CMV-associated chains are specific for CMV antigens. The tendency of first-cohort TCR clusters to co-occur in the roughly 130 validation repertoires emerged from a later analysis.

The assay was immunoSEQ multiplex PCR, and TCRdb's table has in-frame clones only and misses some. The sample yields 100,000 or so clones, around 96% seen once. The germline CDR1 and CDR2 sequences are SGHAT and FQNNGV. This CDR3 is 14 amino acids long. Trimming left V 1 base short and J 8 bases short, with 13 bases between. A word on this clone: Its antigen is unidentified.

A roughly 120-subject validation cohort, separate from the roughly 670-subject first cohort, supplied the donors. The sequence came from a young woman in good health and CMV-seronegative. The sequencing input was PBMCs. V usage is TRBV11-2 and J usage is TRBJ2-3, with a weak D call TRBD1 (6 bases). CDR3 in DNA: TGTGCCAGCAGCTTAGGACAGGCACAAGGTACGCAGTATTTT. It encodes CASSLGQAQGTQYF.